One sample yielded the 4 T cell receptor beta chains listed below, sequenced in a study of Graves' ophthalmopathy and Graves' hyperthyroidism. RNA transcripts served as template for amplifying TCR beta CDR3 sequences. After a first-round RT-PCR with HTBI primers, a second-round multiplex PCR was run. TCRdb called the multiplex PCR reads again in MiXCR, with one record for every CDR3 protein. Here the sample spans more than 550,000 distinct CDR3 sequences, roughly 39% being singletons. The sequenced sample consisted of peripheral blood. These receptors all come from an adult man with Graves' ophthalmopathy.

This clonotype appeared a few times. The CDR3 reads CASSLLDRDYEQYF. The CDR3 region has the DNA TGTGCCAGCAGCTTATTGGACAGGGACTACGAGCAGTACTTC. The chain couples TRBV5-6 to TRBJ2-7; 8 nucleotides line up with TRBD1. This CDR3 is built from 14 residues. Germline V CDR1 and CDR2: SGHDT, YYEEEE. Trimming cost V 2 bases and J 3 bases; bases outside gene matches: 4. The complete variable domain, with remaining parts taken from reference TRBV5-6 and TRBJ2-7, reads DAGVTQSPTHLIKTRGQQVTLRCSPKSGHDTVSWYQQALGQGPQFIFQYYEEEERQRGNFPDRFSGHQFPNYSSELNVNALLLGDSALYLCASSLLDRDYEQYFGPGTRLTVT.

The V call is TRBV25-1, the J call TRBJ2-3; D not resolved. Germline CDR1 MGHDK, CDR2 SYGVNS. Between the trimmed V and J ends, which lost 5 bases and 3 bases, there was a span of 18 bases. The CDR3 totals 16 residues. The CDR3 is CASSSQTGFRTDTQYF. The CDR3 DNA follows: TGTGCCAGCAGTTCCCAGACTGGATTTCGAACAGATACGCAGTATTTT. Variable domain in full (rest from reference TRBV25-1 and TRBJ2-3): EADIYQTPRYLVIGTGKKITLECSQTMGHDKMYWYQQDPGMELHLIHYSYGVNSTEKGDLSSESTVSRIRTEHFPLTLESARPSHTSQYLCASSSQTGFRTDTQYFGPGTRLTVL.

This chain links TRBV10-3 with TRBJ1-3; maybe TRBD1 (5 bases). The CDR3 is 14 residues long. Germline V gene lookup returns CDR1 ENHRY and CDR2 SYGVKD. Trimming removed 3 bases from V and 2 bases from J, with 8 bases in between. CDR3 protein: CAISDTTAGNTIYF. In DNA form, the CDR3 reads TGTGCCATCAGTGACACGACAGCTGGAAACACCATATATTTT.

There are a few counts of this clonotype. J is TRBJ1-1 and V is TRBV29-1; the match to TRBD1 covers 9 bases. Losses at the gene ends were 8 bases for V and 2 bases for J; bases not matched to a gene: 3. The CDR3 is 12 residues long. Germline V gives CDR1 SQVTM, CDR2 ANQGSEA. CDR3 in DNA: TGCAGCCCGGGACAGGGTAACACTGAAGCTTTCTTT. Translated: CSPGQGNTEAFF.